This note documents a single TCR beta chain sequence. There is no known antigen for this receptor. Base qualities are missing; no much larger clone stands one base away. Collaborating institutions collected whole blood in K2EDTA tubes following their own protocols. For TCRbeta analysis, collaborator samples were shipped as frozen whole blood, as isolated PBMCs, or as DNA extracted from either sample type. The data derive from a study of blood T cell repertoires in COVID-19 (dated by TCRdb to the early 2020s). Broadly, across the study: Samples from collaborators originated in the United States, Italy and Spain and spanned both the acute and convalescent phases of COVID-19. The prospective study material was composed of cDNA or gDNA derived from T cells, B-cell-depleted T cells, or PBMCs. Deeply sampled blood TCRbeta repertoires from subjects exposed to, actively infected with, or recovered from COVID-19 were included in the dataset. The repertoires were released in a freely available public database meant as a resource for research on the immune response to SARS-CoV-2. Samples were obtained from the ongoing ImmuneRACE study (first 160 participants) and from 1,254 subjects provided by 6 global collaborators. Nearly every sample came with metadata listing a de-identified subject ID, COVID-19 status, age in years and sex. Where available, HLA class I and class II types were taken from metadata supplied by the sample provider and were not determined by assay-based typing.

The CDR3 starts with the cysteine, ends with the phenylalanine, and has 17 residues. The read is trimmed to its CDR3 DNA, 51 bases read in frame from base 1. Per the germline V gene, MDHEN is the CDR1 and SYDVKM is the CDR2. Here V drops 4 bases and J drops 0 bases, and the junction holds 8 bases not matched to any gene. General conclusions and limits of the study: Clinical and demographic metadata were provided uncurated, with the amount varying by source and participant.

The immunoSEQ Assay, a bias-controlled multiplex PCR, was used to amplify TCRbeta CDR3 regions from genomic DNA. On the study's bioinformatics: The number of nucleated cells in each sample was estimated by amplification of reference gene primers within the assay. To quantify the absolute abundance of each unique TCRbeta CDR3 rearrangement, sequence reads were collapsed and filtered. For each sample, productive Simpson clonality was calculated as the square root of Simpson's diversity index over productive rearrangements. TCRdb retrieved this table from immuneACCESS and kept in-frame rearrangements only. Not all clones are present; in checked studies, unresolved V genes account for under half, and no reason is known for the remainder. V, J and clone size were drawn from that table, and D and trimming were deduced from the DNA. The sample includes approximately 200,000 clones, with roughly 81% observed a single time. The top ten hold over 0.95% of the sample.

Recombination linked TRBV28 to TRBJ2-5; TRBD2 aligns with 10 central bases. The receptor comes from a middle-aged man with acute or convalescent COVID-19. The sequencing input was peripheral blood. In nucleotide form, the sequence is TGTGCCAGCAGTTCTAGGGCTAGCGGGGGAGACCAAGAGACCCAGTACTTC. This yields the protein CASSSRASGGDQETQYF.